These 20 T cell receptor beta chains came from one sample sequenced in a study of cytomegalovirus exposure and HLA in healthy donors. Amplification used 60 Vbeta primers and 13 Jbeta primers. This table comes from immunoSEQ multiplex PCR, and its TCRdb copy is limited to in-frame clones, with some not included. There are about 150,000 clones in the sample; about three quarters occur only once, and 10% to 15% lies in the top ten. Specimen: PBMCs. These receptors were obtained from a man in his forties in good health and CMV-seropositive.

In DNA, the CDR3 is TGCGCCAGCAGCTTGGCGGGACAGGGGGCGGCCGGGGCCAACGTCCTGACTTTC. It yields the protein CASSLAGQGAAGANVLTF. V and J are TRBV5-1 and TRBJ2-6, with TRBD1 matching 12 bases. The CDR3 length is 18 residues. Germline CDR1 reads SGHRS; CDR2 reads YFSETQ. J lost 4 bases, V lost 0 bases, and 5 bases had no gene match.

This clone was observed a handful of times. J is TRBJ1-2 and V is TRBV10-2; D might be TRBD1 (6 bases). This CDR3 has 13 residues. Per the germline V gene, CDR1 is WSHSY and CDR2 is SAAADI. Between the trimmed V and J ends, which lost 2 bases and 9 bases, there was a span of 13 bases. The DNA for the CDR3 is TGCGCCAGCAGTGAGCAAGCCGACAGGAGCTACACCTTC. Translated, it gives CASSEQADRSYTF.

The chain recombines TRBV5-1 with TRBJ2-7; D is unclear. This CDR3 contains 10 residues. Germline CDR1 reads SGHRS; CDR2 reads YFSETQ. Trimming stripped 6 bases from V and 3 bases from J, with 4 bases between. The CDR3 loop is CASTNYEQYF. In DNA form, the CDR3 reads TGCGCCAGCACAAACTACGAGCAGTACTTC.

The V call is TRBV5-4, the J call TRBJ2-7, with TRBD2 identical over 8 bases. CDR1 is SGHNT, CDR2 YYREEE, per germline (reference sequence). J gave up 4 bases and V 0 bases, and 3 bases lay outside the gene matches. This CDR3 region has 14 residues. The CDR3 region is CASSLGQREYEQYF. As DNA, the CDR3 is TGTGCCAGCAGCTTGGGACAGCGGGAGTACGAGCAGTACTTC.

CDR3 nucleotide sequence: TGCGCCAGCAGCTTGAGCGGGAGAGTCACAGATACGCAGTATTTT. It codes for CASSLSGRVTDTQYF. V usage is TRBV5-1 and J usage is TRBJ2-3, with TRBD2 identical over 8 bases. The germline V gene has CDR1 SGHRS and CDR2 YFSETQ. CDR3 length equals 15 residues. J was trimmed by 2 bases and V by 1 base; bases with no gene match: 3. Based on the CDR3 plus reference TRBV5-1 and TRBJ2-3, the full variable domain is KAGVTQTPRYLIKTRGQQVTLSCSPISGHRSVSWYQQTPGQGLQFLFEYFSETQRNKGNFPGRFSGRQFSNSRSEMNVSTLELGDSALYLCASSLSGRVTDTQYFGPGTRLTVL.

This clone was seen only once. The chain carries TRBV5-4 and TRBJ2-7, with TRBD2 matching over 8 bases. The CDR3 extends over 14 amino acids. From germline, CDR1 is SGHNT and CDR2 YYREEE (reference sequence). J lost 4 bases, V lost 4 bases, and 7 bases had no gene match. The CDR3 loop reads CASSHATSGYEQYF. CDR3 nucleotides: TGTGCCAGCAGCCACGCTACTAGCGGATACGAGCAGTACTTC.

CDR3 region: CASSEGLTRNQPQHF. The CDR3 DNA reads TGTGCCAGCAGTGAAGGGTTGACAAGAAATCAGCCCCAGCATTTT. The rearrangement joins TRBV6-1 to TRBJ1-5; D not resolved. Trimming left V 1 base short and J 4 bases short, with 11 bases between. From germline, CDR1 is MNHNS and CDR2 SASEGT. The CDR3 covers 15 residues.

This clone was seen a handful of times. The chain recombines TRBV10-3 with TRBJ2-3, with 11 bases matching TRBD2. Per the germline V gene, CDR1 is ENHRY and CDR2 is SYGVKD. Trimming cost V 5 bases and J 0 bases; bases outside gene matches: 1. The CDR3 runs to 15 residues. CDR3 in amino acids: CAISSSGRSTDTQYF. The CDR3 coding sequence is TGTGCCATCAGTTCTAGCGGGAGGAGCACAGATACGCAGTATTTT.

The chain joins TRBV5-4 to TRBJ2-1; tentatively, D is TRBD2 (6 bases). Trimming left V 4 bases short and J 0 bases short, with 14 bases between. This CDR3 is built from 16 residues. CDR1 and CDR2 (germline): SGHNT, YYREEE (reference sequence). The CDR3 nucleotides are TGTGCCAGCAGCCCTCCGGACGGGAGCTCCTACAATGAGCAGTTCTTC. This encodes CASSPPDGSSYNEQFF. Combining the CDR3 with reference TRBV5-4 and TRBJ2-1 gives the whole variable domain ETGVTQSPTHLIKTRGQQVTLRCSSQSGHNTVSWYQQALGQGPQFIFQYYREEENGRGNFPPRFSGLQFPNYSSELNVNALELDDSALYLCASSPPDGSSYNEQFFGPGTRLTVL.

V usage is TRBV11-1 and J usage is TRBJ2-7; 8 bases agree with TRBD1. Germline assignment: CDR1 SGHAT and CDR2 FQDESV (reference sequence). The CDR3 consists of 14 residues. The J segment lost 5 bases and the V segment lost 2 bases, leaving 5 bases of the junction unmatched. CDR3 sequence: CASSLPGQGDEQYF. The CDR3 DNA sequence: TGTGCCAGCAGCTTACCCGGACAGGGAGACGAGCAGTACTTC. The complete variable domain, with remaining parts taken from reference TRBV11-1 and TRBJ2-7, reads EAEVAQSPRYKITEKSQAVAFWCDPISGHATLYWYRQILGQGPELLVQFQDESVVDDSQLPKDRFSAERLKGVDSTLKIQPAELGDSAMYLCASSLPGQGDEQYFGPGTRLTVT.

The chain has TRBV6-6 and TRBJ2-3, with TRBD2 identical over 8 bases. The CDR3 is made up of 15 amino acids. Germline loops: CDR1 MNHNY, CDR2 SVGAGI (reference sequence). V shed 6 bases and J 4 bases; nucleotides not matched to a gene: 9. CDR3 nucleotides: TGTGCCAGCAGAAGGACGGGACTAGTGTCAGATACGCAGTATTTT. It is translated as CASRRTGLVSDTQYF.

The genes are TRBV6-1 and TRBJ1-2; D not resolved. This CDR3 spans 11 amino acids. In germline, CDR1 is MNHNS, CDR2 SASEGT. Trimming removed 3 bases at V and 4 bases at J, with 3 bases between. The CDR3 loop reads CASSDIYGYTF. In DNA, the CDR3 is TGTGCCAGCAGTGATATCTATGGCTACACCTTC.

V gene TRBV2 combines with J gene TRBJ2-7, with no clear D. This CDR3 comprises 12 residues. Deletions cut 8 bases from V and 1 base from J, with 9 bases between. The germline gives CDR1 SNHLY, CDR2 FYNNEI. CDR3 sequence (DNA): TGTGCCAGCGTAGTCGGGTCCTACGAGCAGTACTTC. This codes for CASVVGSYEQYF.

The chain combines TRBV10-3 with TRBJ1-2, with 7 bases that match TRBD1. The CDR3 contains 13 residues. V was pared by 4 bases and J by 4 bases, with 3 bases of the junction left unmatched. Germline V lookup: CDR1 ENHRY, CDR2 SYGVKD. CDR3 sequence: CAISGGTAYGYTF. In nucleotides, the CDR3 is TGTGCCATCAGTGGAGGGACAGCCTATGGCTACACCTTC.

V gene TRBV6-5 combines with J gene TRBJ2-4; a possible D gene is TRBD2 (6 bases). This CDR3 has 15 amino acids. Trimming shortened V by 4 bases and J by 6 bases, and 16 bases separated the two germline ends. Germline V gives CDR1 MNHEY, CDR2 SVGAGI. The CDR3 protein is CASSSAPSGRNIQYF. In nucleotides, the CDR3 is TGTGCCAGCAGTTCGGCGCCGAGCGGGCGAAACATTCAGTACTTC.

The chain carries TRBV5-6 and TRBJ2-3, with D maybe TRBD2 (6 bases). The CDR3 is 16 amino acids. Trimming pared 4 bases from V and 2 bases from J, leaving 17 bases between. Germline V gene sequence: CDR1 SGHDT, CDR2 YYEEEE. The CDR3 region has the DNA TGTGCCAGCAGCATGCCAGCGGGCACCAACACAGATACGCAGTATTTT. Residues: CASSMPAGTNTDTQYF. Full variable domain (missing parts from reference TRBV5-6 and TRBJ2-3): DAGVTQSPTHLIKTRGQQVTLRCSPKSGHDTVSWYQQALGQGPQFIFQYYEEEERQRGNFPDRFSGHQFPNYSSELNVNALLLGDSALYLCASSMPAGTNTDTQYFGPGTRLTVL.

This clone was seen only a few times. The V call is TRBV7-9, the J call TRBJ1-4; D is unclear. V lost 8 bases, J lost 0 bases, and 10 bases lay in between. Germline V gives CDR1 SEHNR, CDR2 FQNEAQ (reference sequence). This CDR3 is built from 14 residues. CDR3 nucleotides: TGTGCCAGCGGCCTGGGCGCAACTAATGAAAAACTGTTTTTT. It encodes CASGLGATNEKLFF.

This chain joins TRBV5-6 and TRBJ2-1; a weak D match, TRBD2 (5 bases). CDR3 size: 13 residues. From germline, CDR1 is SGHDT and CDR2 YYEEEE. Between the trimmed V and J ends, which lost 0 bases and 7 bases, there was a span of 8 bases. This chain's CDR3 is CASSLDWRNEQFF. CDR3 coding DNA: TGTGCCAGCAGCTTGGACTGGAGGAATGAGCAGTTCTTC.

This chain links TRBV27 with TRBJ2-5; tentatively, D is TRBD1 (5 bases). TRBJ2-7 matches the DNA end more closely, so the J call is doubtful. The V gene's germline CDR1 is MNHEY and CDR2 SMNVEV (reference sequence). The CDR3 contains 15 residues. CDR3 sequence (DNA): TGTGCCAGCAGTTTAGGGCAGGGCTCTGCCTACGAGCAGTACTTC. This translates into CASSLGQGSAYEQYF.

This clone was observed a few times. This chain links TRBV29-1 with TRBJ1-3; 8 bases match TRBD1. CDR1 SQVTM and CDR2 ANQGSEA come from the germline V gene. The CDR3 extends over 15 amino acids. V lost 4 bases, J lost 4 bases, and 9 bases stayed unmatched. The CDR3 coding sequence is TGCAGCGTTGTACCCCTGGACAGGGCCGGAAACACCATATATTTT. As protein: CSVVPLDRAGNTIYF.